This TCR beta chain came from a study of blood T cell repertoires in COVID-19. About the research overall: Sites across the United States, Italy and Spain contributed samples from acute and convalescent COVID-19.

Grouping used clinical history reported by participants in a survey and questionnaire. Symptom resolution, clearance, or two negative PCRs marked the recovered donors of Cohort 3. Authors' methods: It was from reference gene primer amplification that nucleated cell counts were estimated. Only in-frame clones appear in the TCRdb table, and some are missing; sequencing was by immunoSEQ multiplex PCR. Clone size and the V and J calls come from that table; the DNA yielded D and trimming. The sample shows 250,000 or so clones, roughly 90% of them seen only once. CDR3 length equals 15 residues. V was clipped by 0 bases and J by 7 bases; unmatched bases: 4. Germline lookup yields CDR1 SGDLS and CDR2 YYNGEE.

This rearrangement joins TRBV9 to TRBJ2-1, with TRBD2 identical over 10 bases. The TCR comes from a man between 40 and 49 years old who had recovered from COVID-19. The sequencing input was PBMCs or T cells enriched from blood (not recorded which). DNA for the CDR3: TGTGCCAGCAGCGTAGCCAGCGGGAGGGTGAATGAGCAGTTCTTC. Residues: CASSVASGRVNEQFF.